The subject of this entry is one TCR beta chain. Data came from immunoSEQ multiplex PCR; TCRdb stores just in-frame clones and leaves some out. The sample consists of approximately 32,000 clones, about 93% of them appearing once. This sample was included in a study of T cell changes during pregnancy in multiple sclerosis. Germline V lookup: CDR1 WNHNN, CDR2 SYGVQD (reference sequence). There are 14 residues in the CDR3. V dropped 7 bases and J dropped 6; count of bases not matched to a gene: 4. The sample here was CD4+ T cells from peripheral blood mononuclear cells, taken in the second trimester of pregnancy. This sequence joins TRBV10-1 and TRBJ2-1; 12 bases map to TRBD2. The TCR originated in a female donor with multiple sclerosis, enrolled in a pregnancy study. The chain's CDR3 is CASMASGRGNEQFF. DNA for the CDR3: TGCGCCAGCATGGCTAGCGGGAGGGGCAATGAGCAGTTCTTC.